These T cell receptor beta chains were read from a single sample in a study of CD8 T cells in ankylosing spondylitis. TCRdb processed the 5' RACE reads anew with MiXCR; each CDR3 protein has one entry. The repertoire holds under 150,000 distinct CDR3 sequences, more than 15% seen once, with approximately 33% in the top ten. Sequencing was carried out using blood, either unsorted or a sorted T cell fraction (not recorded which). These TCRs come from a male donor with ankylosing spondylitis. CDR3s include the opening cysteine and the closing phenylalanine or tryptophan. Fields, in order: clone size, J gene, D gene, V gene, CDR3 DNA, CDR3 protein. A D gene is named only where the DNA matches it firmly. The size entry is marked missing in some rows and otherwise reads once, few, many or a size class.

>few|TRBJ2-1|TRBD2|TRBV27
TGTGCCAGCAGTTCAGCCTCCCCGGGACTAGCGGCTAACAATGAGCAGTTCTTC
CASSSASPGLAANNEQFF
>few|TRBJ2-1|-|TRBV19
TGTGCCAGTAGTATCTCCCCCTTATACAATGAGCAGTTCTTC
CASSISPLYNEQFF
>few|TRBJ1-1|TRBD1|TRBV6-1
TGTGCCAGCAGTGAGACAGGGCGGTGGGACGCTTTCTTT
CASSETGRWDAFF
>-|TRBJ2-7|TRBD1|TRBV11-2
TGTGCCAGCAGCCCGACAGGGTCAACCTACGAGCAGTACTTC
CASSPTGSTYEQYF
>-|TRBJ2-1|TRBD2|TRBV28
TGTGCCAGCGTCCTGGGCGGGAGCGGCGATGAGCAGTTCTTC
CASVLGGSGDEQFF
>many|TRBJ2-2|-|TRBV15
TGTGCCACCAGCAGAGGGCTAGTTGACACCGGGGAGCTGTTTTTT
CATSRGLVDTGELFF
>-|TRBJ1-4|-|TRBV7-6
TGTGCCAGCAGCCCGGCCGGTCGGGCTAATGAAAAACTGGTTTTT
CASSPAGRANEKLVF
>-|TRBJ2-1|-|TRBV27
TGTGCCAGCAGTTTTTCGGATGAGCAGTTCTTC
CASSFSDEQFF
>-|TRBJ2-1|-|TRBV4-1
TGCGCCAGCAGCCAAGAAACCGGGCTAAGCTCCTACAATGAGCAGTTCTTC
CASSQETGLSSYNEQFF
>few|TRBJ2-7|TRBD2|TRBV27
TGTGCCAGCAGTTTCTTAACTACAAGCGGGAGGACCTACGAGCAGTACTTC
CASSFLTTSGRTYEQYF
>many|TRBJ2-7|-|TRBV28
TGTGCCAGCAGTTTCTGGCGCTCTCGGACCGAAACTAGCACCTACGAGCAGTACTTC
CASSFWRSRTETSTYEQYF
>-|TRBJ1-1|TRBD1|TRBV7-3
TGTGCCAGCATCCAGGGGGCAGGGAACACTGAAGCCTTCTTT
CASIQGAGNTEAFF
>-|TRBJ2-2|TRBD1|TRBV5-1
TGCGCCAGCAGCTTGGACAGGGGCGCCGGGGAGCTGTTTTTT
CASSLDRGAGELFF
>-|TRBJ1-5|-|TRBV27
TGTGCCAGCAGCGTAGGACAGCTAAACCGGCCCCAGCATTTT
CASSVGQLNRPQHF
>many|TRBJ2-1|TRBD1|TRBV24-1
TGTGCCACCAGTGATTGGAAGGACAGGGGGATTGAGCAGTTCTTC
CATSDWKDRGIEQFF
>few|TRBJ1-2|TRBD1|TRBV7-8
TGTGCCAGCACCCTTGGGACAGCAGCTAACTATGGCTACACCTTC
CASTLGTAANYGYTF
>-|TRBJ2-1|-|TRBV20-1
TGCAGTGCGCCAATGTCCGGGGGTCCCGGGCAGTTCTTC
CSAPMSGGPGQFF
>-|TRBJ2-7|-|TRBV7-3
TGTGCCAGCAGCTTAAGGGGGTGGACAGAGCAGTACTTC
CASSLRGWTEQYF
>few|TRBJ1-4|-|TRBV27
TGTGCCAGCAGCCTTTTGGTAGGGGAAAAACTGTTTTTT
CASSLLVGEKLFF
>few|TRBJ2-1|-|TRBV5-6
TGTGCCAGCAGCTTGCGTTGGGACGCCCCGGGGCAAGAGCAGTTCTTC
CASSLRWDAPGQEQFF
>few|TRBJ2-7|-|TRBV28
TGTGCCAGCTCGAGCAGTACCTACGAGCAGTACTTC
CASSSSTYEQYF
>-|TRBJ2-5|TRBD1|TRBV20-1
TGCAGTGCTACCCTCGGGACAGGGCAAGAGACCCAGTACTTC
CSATLGTGQETQYF
>-|TRBJ2-1|TRBD1|TRBV9
TGTGCCAGCAGCGGACAGGGCCAGATCTATGAGCAGTTCTTC
CASSGQGQIYEQFF
>many|TRBJ2-5|-|TRBV28
TGTGCCAGCAGTCCCAGGAGCGTTCAAGAGACCCAGTACTTC
CASSPRSVQETQYF